What follows are 10 T cell receptor beta chains derived from one specimen sequenced in a study of cytomegalovirus exposure and HLA in healthy donors. PCR used 60 Vbeta primers and 13 Jbeta primers. Some clones are missing from TCRdb's copy, which holds only in-frame ones; the method was immunoSEQ multiplex PCR. The sample contains some 200,000 clones, 76% of which appear only once. The specimen sequenced was PBMCs. The receptors derive from a man between 18 and 35 years old in good health and CMV-seronegative.

The chain joins TRBV18 to TRBJ2-1; 11 bases line up with TRBD1. Unmatched junction bases numbered 5, after V lost 3 bases and J lost 7 bases. Germline CDR1 KGHSH, CDR2 LQKENI. The CDR3 is 15 residues long. The CDR3 sequence: CASSPPGQGGNEQFF. CDR3 nucleotide sequence: TGTGCCAGCTCACCCCCGGGACAGGGGGGGAATGAGCAGTTCTTC.

This rearrangement joins TRBV9 to TRBJ1-2; TRBD1 aligns across 7 bases. From germline, CDR1 is SGDLS and CDR2 YYNGEE. The CDR3 spans 14 residues. The V segment lost 3 bases and the J segment 4 bases; nucleotides outside the gene matches: 6. As DNA, the CDR3 is TGTGCCAGCAGCGCGGGACAGCTTACCTATGGCTACACCTTC. This translates into CASSAGQLTYGYTF.

This chain links TRBV5-6 with TRBJ2-4; 8 bases align to TRBD2. The CDR3 covers 14 residues. Germline V gene lookup returns CDR1 SGHDT and CDR2 YYEEEE. The ends lost 4 bases at V and 7 bases at J; junction bases unmatched: 7. CDR3 nucleotide sequence: TGTGCCAGCAGCCTGCGGGAGGCAGGGAACATTCAGTACTTC. This gives the protein CASSLREAGNIQYF.

The chain has TRBV2 and TRBJ2-1; 12 nucleotides match TRBD2. The junction had 2 bases not matched to a gene; V was cut back by 5 bases and J by 0 bases. The CDR3 spans 16 residues. Per germline, CDR1 SNHLY and CDR2 FYNNEI. The CDR3 DNA is TGTGCCAGCAGTTCGACTAGCGGGAGCTCCTACAATGAGCAGTTCTTC. Its translation: CASSSTSGSSYNEQFF.

This clone was recorded only once. The chain couples TRBV5-6 to TRBJ2-7, with D maybe TRBD2 (5 bases). Per germline, CDR1 SGHDT and CDR2 YYEEEE. Deletions cut 0 bases from V and 4 bases from J, with 11 bases between. This CDR3 has 14 amino acids. DNA for the CDR3: TGTGCCAGCAGCTTGGGAGGGCCGGGTTACGAGCAGTACTTC. Translated: CASSLGGPGYEQYF.

The CDR3 DNA reads TGTGCCAGCAGGGAGAACCCTGGGAGCACTGAAGCTTTCTTT. Protein sequence: CASRENPGSTEAFF. This chain connects TRBV28 to TRBJ1-1; D call uncertain. This CDR3 is built from 14 residues. The germline V gene has CDR1 MDHEN and CDR2 SYDVKM. Trimming cost V 6 bases and J 4 bases, with 15 bases left between them.

This rearrangement joins TRBV19 to TRBJ2-1, with 8 bases identical to TRBD2. The CDR3 sequence is 15 residues long. Germline-derived CDR1 and CDR2 are LNHDA and SQIVND (reference sequence). The trim removed 5 bases at V and 8 bases at J, leaving 11 bases unmatched. CDR3 in amino acids: CASSFTGGPRDEQFF. CDR3 bases: TGTGCCAGTAGTTTCACGGGAGGGCCGAGAGATGAGCAGTTCTTC. Looking up the rest from reference TRBV19 and TRBJ2-1 gives the full variable domain: DGGITQSPKYLFRKEGQNVTLSCEQNLNHDAMYWYRQDPGQGLRLIYYSQIVNDFQKGDIAEGYSVSREKKESFPLTVTSAQKNPTAFYLCASSFTGGPRDEQFFGPGTRLTVL.

The V and J genes are TRBV9 and TRBJ2-3; no reliable D call. Looked up from germline, CDR1 is SGDLS and CDR2 is YYNGEE. This CDR3 is built from 13 residues. V dropped 0 bases and J dropped 4 bases, with 6 bases sitting between them. The CDR3 loop is CASSVAPADTQYF. The CDR3 bases are TGTGCCAGCAGCGTAGCGCCAGCAGATACGCAGTATTTT.

The rearrangement uses TRBV7-9 and TRBJ2-6; D might be TRBD1 (6 bases). This CDR3 is built from 14 residues. Germline V gives CDR1 SEHNR, CDR2 FQNEAQ (reference sequence). Deletions cut 5 bases from V and 2 bases from J, with 7 bases between. The CDR3 nucleotides read TGTGCCAGCAGCCGACAGGCTGGGGCCAACGTCCTGACTTTC. Translated: CASSRQAGANVLTF.

This clone was seen once. The chain links TRBV27 to TRBJ2-2; the match to TRBD1 covers 8 bases. The J segment lost 4 bases and the V segment lost 7 bases, leaving 8 bases of the junction unmatched. The CDR3 is made up of 15 amino acids. CDR1 is MNHEY and CDR2 is SMNVEV in the germline V gene (reference sequence). CDR3 in amino acids: CASTLSTGGTGELFF. CDR3 in DNA: TGTGCCAGCACCTTGAGTACAGGGGGCACCGGGGAGCTGTTTTTT.